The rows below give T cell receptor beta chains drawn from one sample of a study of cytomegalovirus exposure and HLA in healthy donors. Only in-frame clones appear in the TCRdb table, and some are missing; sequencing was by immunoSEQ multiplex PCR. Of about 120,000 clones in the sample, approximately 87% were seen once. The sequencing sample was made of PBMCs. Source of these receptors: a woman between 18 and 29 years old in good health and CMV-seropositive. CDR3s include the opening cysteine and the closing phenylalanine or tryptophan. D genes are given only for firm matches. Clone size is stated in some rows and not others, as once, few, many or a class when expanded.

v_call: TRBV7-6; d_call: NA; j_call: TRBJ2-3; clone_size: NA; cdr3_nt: TGTGCCAGCAGCTTAGTGCCGGGAGAGACAGATACGCAGTATTTT; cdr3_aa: CASSLVPGETDTQYF
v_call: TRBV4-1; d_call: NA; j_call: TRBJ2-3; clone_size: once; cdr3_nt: TGCGCCAGCAGCCTCGGCGGGCAGGGGTACACAGATACGCAGTATTTT; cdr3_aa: CASSLGGQGYTDTQYF
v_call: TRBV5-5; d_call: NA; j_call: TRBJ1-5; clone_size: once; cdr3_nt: TGTGCCAGCAGTCACACAGGGTTAAATCAGCCCCAGCATTTT; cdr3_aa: CASSHTGLNQPQHF
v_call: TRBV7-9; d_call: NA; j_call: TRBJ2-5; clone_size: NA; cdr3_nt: TGTGCCAGCAGCTTAGGACATCTTGGGGAGACCCAGTACTTC; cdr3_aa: CASSLGHLGETQYF
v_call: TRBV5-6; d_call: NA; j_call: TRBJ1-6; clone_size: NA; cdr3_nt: TGTGCCAGCAGCTCCGACGCGGGTTCACCCCTCCACTTT; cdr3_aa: CASSSDAGSPLHF
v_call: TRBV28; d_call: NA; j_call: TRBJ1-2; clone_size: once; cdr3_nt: TGTGCCAGCAGTCCGCCGGGACAAAAGACTCGCTATGGCTACACCTTC; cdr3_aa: CASSPPGQKTRYGYTF
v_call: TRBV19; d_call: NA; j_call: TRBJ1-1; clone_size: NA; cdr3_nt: TGTGCCAGTAGTCCCCCCGGAGGTTTGGCTTTCTTT; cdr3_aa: CASSPPGGLAFF
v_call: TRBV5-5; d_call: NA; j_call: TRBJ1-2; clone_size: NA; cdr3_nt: TGTGCCAGCAGCTTGGTAGGGGTGAGGCTTACTGTCGGTGGCTACACCTTC; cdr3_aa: CASSLVGVRLTVGGYTF
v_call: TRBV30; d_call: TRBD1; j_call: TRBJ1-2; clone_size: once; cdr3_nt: TGTGCCTGGAACACTGGACAGGTGGTTTACTTC; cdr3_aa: CAWNTGQVVYF
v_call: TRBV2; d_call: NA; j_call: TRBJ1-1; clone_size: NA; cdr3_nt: TGTGCCAACAGAGACAGGTCGTACACTGAAGCTTTCTTT; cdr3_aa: CANRDRSYTEAFF
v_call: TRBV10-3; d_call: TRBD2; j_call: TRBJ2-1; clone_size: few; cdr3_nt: TGTGCCATCAGCCGACTAGCAGGGGAGCAGTTCTTC; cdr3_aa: CAISRLAGEQFF
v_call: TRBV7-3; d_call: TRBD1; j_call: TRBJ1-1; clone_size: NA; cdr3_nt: TGTGCCAGCAGCTTATTAGGGGGCTCGGGGGTGAACACTGAAGCTTTCTTT; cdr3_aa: CASSLLGGSGVNTEAFF
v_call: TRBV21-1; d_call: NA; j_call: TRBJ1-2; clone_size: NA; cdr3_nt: TGTGCCAGCGGCCCAGGGGAGGGCGGCCTTAACTATGGCTACACCTTC; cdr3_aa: CASGPGEGGLNYGYTF
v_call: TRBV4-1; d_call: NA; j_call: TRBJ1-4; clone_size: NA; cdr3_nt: TGCGCCAGCAGCCAAGATAGTCCAGGCAGATCTACTAATGAAAAACTGTTTTTT; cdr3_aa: CASSQDSPGRSTNEKLFF
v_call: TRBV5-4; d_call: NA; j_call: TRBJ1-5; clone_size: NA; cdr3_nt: TGTGCCAGCAGCTTGGCCGCGGGGGCTAGCAATCAGCCCCAGCATTTT; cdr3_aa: CASSLAAGASNQPQHF
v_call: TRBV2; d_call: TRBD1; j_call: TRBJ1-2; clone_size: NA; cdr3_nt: TGTGCCAGTAACCGGGACAGAGGGTTTAGCTACACCTTC; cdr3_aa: CASNRDRGFSYTF
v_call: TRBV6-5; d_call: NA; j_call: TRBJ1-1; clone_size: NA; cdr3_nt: TGTGCCAGCAGTGGGTTGGGGGCCAAGAACACTGAAGCTTTCTTT; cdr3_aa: CASSGLGAKNTEAFF
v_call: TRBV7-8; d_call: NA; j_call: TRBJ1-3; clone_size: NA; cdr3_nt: TGTGCCAGCAGCTTAGAGGGGGGGCCCTCTGGAAACACCATATATTTT; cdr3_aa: CASSLEGGPSGNTIYF
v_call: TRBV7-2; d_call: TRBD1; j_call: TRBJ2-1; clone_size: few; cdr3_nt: TGTGCCAGCAGCTCAAGAGACAGGGCTGAGCAGTTCTTC; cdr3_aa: CASSSRDRAEQFF
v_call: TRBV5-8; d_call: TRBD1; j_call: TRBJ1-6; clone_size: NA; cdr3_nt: TGTGCCAGCAGCCATCGCCGGGACAGGGCTCGGTCACCCCTCCACTTT; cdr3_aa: CASSHRRDRARSPLHF
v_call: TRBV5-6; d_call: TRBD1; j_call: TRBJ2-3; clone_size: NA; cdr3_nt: TGTGCCAGCAGCTTGGGTGGACAGGGGCCAACCATTTCGCAGTATTTT; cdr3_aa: CASSLGGQGPTISQYF
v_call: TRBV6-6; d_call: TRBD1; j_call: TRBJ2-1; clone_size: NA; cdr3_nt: TGTGCCAGCAGTTCCCATTCCTTACAGGGGAACAATGAGCAGTTCTTC; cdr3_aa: CASSSHSLQGNNEQFF
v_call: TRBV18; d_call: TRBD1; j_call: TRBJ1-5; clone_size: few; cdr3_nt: TGTGCCAGCTCTCGGACAGGGGGCCGCAATCAGCCCCAGCATTTT; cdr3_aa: CASSRTGGRNQPQHF
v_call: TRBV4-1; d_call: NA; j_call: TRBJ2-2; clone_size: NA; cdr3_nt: TGCGCCAGCAGCCTGAAGGAGGGGATGGCCGGGGAGCTGTTTTTT; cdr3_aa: CASSLKEGMAGELFF
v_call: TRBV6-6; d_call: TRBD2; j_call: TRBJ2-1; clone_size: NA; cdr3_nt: TGTGCCAGCAGACCTAGCGGCCGGGGGGGCAATGAGCAGTTCTTC; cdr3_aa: CASRPSGRGGNEQFF
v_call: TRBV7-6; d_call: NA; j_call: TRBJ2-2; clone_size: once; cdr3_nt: TGTGCCAGCAGCTTAGGCAGGGGAACCGGGGAGCTGTTTTTT; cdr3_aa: CASSLGRGTGELFF
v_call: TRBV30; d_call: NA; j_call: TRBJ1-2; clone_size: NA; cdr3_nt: TGTGCCTGGAGTTCGGGATTAGGCTATGGCTACACCTTC; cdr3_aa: CAWSSGLGYGYTF
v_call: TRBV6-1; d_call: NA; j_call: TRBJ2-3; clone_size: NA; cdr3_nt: TGTGCTAAGCACGGGGGGCAACTAGCAGATACGCAGTATTTT; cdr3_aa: CAKHGGQLADTQYF
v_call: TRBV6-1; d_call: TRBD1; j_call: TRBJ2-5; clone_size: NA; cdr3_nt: TGTGCCAGCAGTGAAGGGGCAGGGGGTGGGGGAGAGACCCAGTACTTC; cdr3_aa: CASSEGAGGGGETQYF
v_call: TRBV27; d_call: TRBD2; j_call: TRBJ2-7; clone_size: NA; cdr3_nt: TGTGCCAGCAGTTTATACCTAGCGGGGGTAAACGAGCAGTACTTC; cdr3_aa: CASSLYLAGVNEQYF
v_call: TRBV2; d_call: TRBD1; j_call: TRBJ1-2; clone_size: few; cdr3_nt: TGTGCCCGACAGGGGTACGACTATGGCTACACCTTC; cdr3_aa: CARQGYDYGYTF
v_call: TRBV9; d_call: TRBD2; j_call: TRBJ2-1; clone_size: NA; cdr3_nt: TGTGCCAGCAGCGTACCGGGACTAGCGGGAGTGGCTGAGCAGTTCTTC; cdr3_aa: CASSVPGLAGVAEQFF
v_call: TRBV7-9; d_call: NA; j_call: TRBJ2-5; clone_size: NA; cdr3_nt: TGTGCCAGCAGCTTAGGGGGCGGGAACGGCCGGGAGACCCAGTACTTC; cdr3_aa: CASSLGGGNGRETQYF
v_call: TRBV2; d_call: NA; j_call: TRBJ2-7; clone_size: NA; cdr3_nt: TGTGCCAGCAGTCCAACCGGGAACCAGTACTTC; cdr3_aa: CASSPTGNQYF
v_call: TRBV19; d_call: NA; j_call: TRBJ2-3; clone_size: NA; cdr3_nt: TGTGCCAGTAGTTACCAGGGCCCCACAGATACGCAGTATTTT; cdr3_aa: CASSYQGPTDTQYF
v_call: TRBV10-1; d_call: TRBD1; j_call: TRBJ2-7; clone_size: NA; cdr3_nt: TGCGCCAGCAGTGATCCTCGGACAGGGCCGTCCTACGAGCAGTACTTC; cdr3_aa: CASSDPRTGPSYEQYF
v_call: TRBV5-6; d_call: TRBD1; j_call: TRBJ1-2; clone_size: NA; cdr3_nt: TGTGCCAGCAGCTTAGTTACAGGGGGCCCTAGGTATGGCTACACCTTC; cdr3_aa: CASSLVTGGPRYGYTF
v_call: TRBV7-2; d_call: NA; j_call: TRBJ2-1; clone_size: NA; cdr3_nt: TGTGCCAGCAGCTTAGTTTGGGCGGGGCGCTACAATGAGCAGTTCTTC; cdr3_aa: CASSLVWAGRYNEQFF
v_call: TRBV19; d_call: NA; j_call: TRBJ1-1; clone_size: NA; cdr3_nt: TGTGCCAGTAGTATCTTTGGTGCAGGGGAAGCTTTCTTT; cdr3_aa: CASSIFGAGEAFF
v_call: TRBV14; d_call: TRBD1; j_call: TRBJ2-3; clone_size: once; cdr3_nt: TGTGCCAGCAGCTTTGACAGGGTAACAGATACGCAGTATTTT; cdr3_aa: CASSFDRVTDTQYF
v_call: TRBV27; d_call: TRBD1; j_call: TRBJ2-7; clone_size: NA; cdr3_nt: TGTGCCAGCAGCTCAGTCCCGGGACAGCCAAAGGAGCAGTACTTC; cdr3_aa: CASSSVPGQPKEQYF
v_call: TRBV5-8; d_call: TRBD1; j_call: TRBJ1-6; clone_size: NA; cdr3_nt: TGTGCCAGCACTTCCAGGACAGGGCTAAGTTCACCCCTCCACTTT; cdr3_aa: CASTSRTGLSSPLHF
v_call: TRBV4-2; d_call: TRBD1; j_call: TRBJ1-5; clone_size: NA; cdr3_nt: TGTGCCAGCAGCCAAGAAAGGACAGGGGGCTTGGGTGCCTGGGATCAGCCCCAGCATTTT; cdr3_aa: CASSQERTGGLGAWDQPQHF
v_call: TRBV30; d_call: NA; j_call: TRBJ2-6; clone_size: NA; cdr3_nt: TGTGCCTGGAGTTTCGGTGGGGCCAACGTCCTGACTTTC; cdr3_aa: CAWSFGGANVLTF
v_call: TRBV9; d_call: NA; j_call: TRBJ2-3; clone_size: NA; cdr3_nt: TGTGCCAGCAGCGTAGCGGACGGACGGAGGCATACGCAGTATTTT; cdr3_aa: CASSVADGRRHTQYF
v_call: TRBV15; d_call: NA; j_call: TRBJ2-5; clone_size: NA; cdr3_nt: TGTGCCACCAGCAGAGATCGGACCCAGTACTTC; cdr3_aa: CATSRDRTQYF
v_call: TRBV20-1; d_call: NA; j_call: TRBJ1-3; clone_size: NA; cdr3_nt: TGCAGTGCCCGAGACAGGAACACCATATATTTT; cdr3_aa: CSARDRNTIYF
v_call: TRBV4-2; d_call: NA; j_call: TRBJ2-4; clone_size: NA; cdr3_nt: TGTGCCAGCAGCCAAGATCAACAGGGTAGGGACATTCAGTACTTC; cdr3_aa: CASSQDQQGRDIQYF
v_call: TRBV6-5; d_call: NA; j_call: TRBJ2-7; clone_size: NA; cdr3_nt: TGTGCCAGCAGCCCAGACAGGAACCTCTACGAGCAGTACTTC; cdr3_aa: CASSPDRNLYEQYF
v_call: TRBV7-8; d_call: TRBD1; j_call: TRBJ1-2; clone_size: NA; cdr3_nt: TGTGCCAGCAGCTTACAGGGGGCGCGATATGGCTACACCTTC; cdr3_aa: CASSLQGARYGYTF
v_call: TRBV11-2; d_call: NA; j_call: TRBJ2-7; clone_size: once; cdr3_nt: TGTGCCAGCAGCTTAGGAGGAGATTCCTACGAGCAGTACTTC; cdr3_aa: CASSLGGDSYEQYF
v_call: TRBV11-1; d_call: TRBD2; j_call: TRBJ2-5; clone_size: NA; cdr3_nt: TGTGCCAGCAGCTCCCGGACTAGCGGGGTAGAGACCCAGTACTTC; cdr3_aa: CASSSRTSGVETQYF
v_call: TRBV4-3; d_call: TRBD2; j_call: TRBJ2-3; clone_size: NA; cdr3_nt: TGCGCCAGCAGCCAAAGCGGGAGGAACACAGATACGCAGTATTTT; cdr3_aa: CASSQSGRNTDTQYF
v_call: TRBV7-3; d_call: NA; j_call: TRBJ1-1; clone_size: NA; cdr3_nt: TGTGCCAGCAGCCAAGCGCCGACAGGGAACACTGAAGCTTTCTTT; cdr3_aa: CASSQAPTGNTEAFF
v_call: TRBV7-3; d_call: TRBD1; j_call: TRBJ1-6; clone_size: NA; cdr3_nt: TGTGCCAGCAGCTTAGGCGGACAGGGGGCATCACCCCTCCACTTT; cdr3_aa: CASSLGGQGASPLHF